This TCR beta chain was identified during a study of OX40 agonist ivuxolimab in advanced cancers. Study background: Those treated in dose escalation had hepatocellular carcinoma, melanoma, renal cell cancer or head and neck cancer. Participants averaged approximately 60 years of age (range 23 to 79) and were around 80% male.

On this clone itself: The antigen is not known.

Produced via immunoSEQ multiplex PCR; TCRdb's table is partial and in-frame only. The data contain around 69,000 clones, 83% of them singletons. Study findings and constraints: The study found that CD8+ T cells averaged more expanded clones than CD4+.

Germline V gives CDR1 SGDLS, CDR2 YYNGEE. The germline V and J ends were trimmed by 0 bases and 1 base, with 6 bases remaining between them. The CDR3 extends over 14 amino acids. The starting material was CD4+ or CD8+ T cells sorted from blood, obtained in a trial of the OX40 agonist ivuxolimab. The chain is built from TRBV9 and TRBJ2-3; D is undetermined. This sequence was found in an adult with an advanced solid tumor such as melanoma, head and neck, liver or kidney cancer. The CDR3 spells CASSVEQRTDTQYF. CDR3 DNA sequence: TGTGCCAGCAGCGTAGAGCAGCGCACAGATACGCAGTATTTT.